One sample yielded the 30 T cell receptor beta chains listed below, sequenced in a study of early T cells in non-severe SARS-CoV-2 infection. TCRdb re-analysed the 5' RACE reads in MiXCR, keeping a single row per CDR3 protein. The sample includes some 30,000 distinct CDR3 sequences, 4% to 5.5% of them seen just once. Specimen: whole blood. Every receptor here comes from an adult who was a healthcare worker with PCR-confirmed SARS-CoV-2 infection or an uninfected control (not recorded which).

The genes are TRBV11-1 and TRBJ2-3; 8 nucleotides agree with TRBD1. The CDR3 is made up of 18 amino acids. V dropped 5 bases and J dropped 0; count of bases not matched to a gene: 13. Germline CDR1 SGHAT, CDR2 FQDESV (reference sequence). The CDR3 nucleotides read TGTGCCAGCAGCCTTGGTTCCACTACAGGGGGAAGCACAGATACGCAGTATTTT. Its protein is CASSLGSTTGGSTDTQYF.

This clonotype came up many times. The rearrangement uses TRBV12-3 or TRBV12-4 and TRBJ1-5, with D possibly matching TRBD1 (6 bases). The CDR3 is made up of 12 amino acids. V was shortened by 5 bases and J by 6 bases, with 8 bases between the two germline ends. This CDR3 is CASSLRGQPQHF. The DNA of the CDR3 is TGTGCCAGCAGTCTCAGGGGTCAGCCCCAGCATTTT.

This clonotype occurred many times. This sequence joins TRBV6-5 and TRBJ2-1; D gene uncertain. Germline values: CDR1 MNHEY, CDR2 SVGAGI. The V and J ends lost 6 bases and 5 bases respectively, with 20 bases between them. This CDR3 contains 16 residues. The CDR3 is CASSLLSTRKDNEQFF. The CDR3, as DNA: TGTGCCAGCAGCCTACTATCCACACGTAAAGACAATGAGCAGTTCTTC.

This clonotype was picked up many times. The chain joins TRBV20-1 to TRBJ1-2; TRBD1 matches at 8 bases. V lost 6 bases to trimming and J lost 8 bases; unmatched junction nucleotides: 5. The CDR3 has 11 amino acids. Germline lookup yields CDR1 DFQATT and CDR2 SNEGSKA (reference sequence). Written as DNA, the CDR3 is TGCAGTGCCAGGACAGGGCAAGGCTACACCTTC. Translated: CSARTGQGYTF.

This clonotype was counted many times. The CDR3 loop reads CASGTVGEQFF. CDR3 DNA sequence: TGTGCCAGCGGTACGGTTGGAGAGCAGTTCTTC. The chain combines TRBV6-2 or TRBV6-3 with TRBJ2-1; D uncertain. This CDR3 spans 11 amino acids. CDR1 MNHEY and CDR2 SVGEGT come from the germline V gene. The V end was cut by 8 bases, the J end by 10 bases, with 12 bases between.

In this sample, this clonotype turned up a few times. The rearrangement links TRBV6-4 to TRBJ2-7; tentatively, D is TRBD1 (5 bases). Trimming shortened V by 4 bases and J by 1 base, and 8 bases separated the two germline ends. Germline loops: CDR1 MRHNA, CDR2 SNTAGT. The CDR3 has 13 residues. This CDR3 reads CASSGGRSYEQYF. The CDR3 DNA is TGTGCCAGCAGTGGGGGCCGATCCTACGAGCAGTACTTC.

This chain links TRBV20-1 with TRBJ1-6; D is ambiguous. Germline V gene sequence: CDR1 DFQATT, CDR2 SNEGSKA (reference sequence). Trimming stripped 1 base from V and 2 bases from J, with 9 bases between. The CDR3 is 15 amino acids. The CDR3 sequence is CSARGRQTYNSPLHF. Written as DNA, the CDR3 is TGCAGTGCTAGAGGCAGGCAGACCTATAATTCACCCCTCCACTTT.

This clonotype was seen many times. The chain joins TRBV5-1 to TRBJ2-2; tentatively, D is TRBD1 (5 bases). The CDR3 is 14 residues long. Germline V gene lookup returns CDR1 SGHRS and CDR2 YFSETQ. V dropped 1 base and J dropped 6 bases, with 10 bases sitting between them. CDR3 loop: CASSLQGAPGELFF. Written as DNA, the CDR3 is TGCGCCAGCAGCTTGCAGGGCGCCCCCGGGGAGCTGTTTTTT.

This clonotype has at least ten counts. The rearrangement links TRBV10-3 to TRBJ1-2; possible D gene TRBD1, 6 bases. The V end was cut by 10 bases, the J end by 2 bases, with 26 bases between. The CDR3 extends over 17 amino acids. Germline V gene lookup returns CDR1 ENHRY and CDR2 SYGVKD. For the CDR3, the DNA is TGTGCCACCTCAAGCGGTGGGCAGGGGCGCCCGAACTATGGCTACACCTTC. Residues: CATSSGGQGRPNYGYTF.

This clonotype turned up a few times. The CDR3 nucleotides read TGCGCCAGCAGCCAAGCCCCGGGACAGGGGGCAGATACGCAGTATTTT. As protein: CASSQAPGQGADTQYF. V usage is TRBV4-1 and J usage is TRBJ2-3; 11 positions match TRBD1. Per the germline V gene, CDR1 is MGHRA and CDR2 is YSYEKL. V lost 1 base to trimming and J lost 4 bases; unmatched junction nucleotides: 4. This CDR3 contains 16 residues.

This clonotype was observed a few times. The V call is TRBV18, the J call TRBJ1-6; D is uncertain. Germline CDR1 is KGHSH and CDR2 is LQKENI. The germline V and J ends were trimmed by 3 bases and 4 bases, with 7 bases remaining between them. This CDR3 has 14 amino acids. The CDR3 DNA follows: TGTGCCAGCTCACCCGGACTGTATAATTCACCCCTCCACTTT. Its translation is CASSPGLYNSPLHF.

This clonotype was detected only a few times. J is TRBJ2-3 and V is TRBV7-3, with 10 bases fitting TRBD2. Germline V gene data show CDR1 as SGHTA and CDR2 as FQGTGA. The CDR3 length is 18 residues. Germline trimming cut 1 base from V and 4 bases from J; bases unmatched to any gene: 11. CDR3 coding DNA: TGTGCCAGCAGCTTAAGGCCCCCTACTAGCGGGGCCCCAGATACGCAGTATTTT. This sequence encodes CASSLRPPTSGAPDTQYF.

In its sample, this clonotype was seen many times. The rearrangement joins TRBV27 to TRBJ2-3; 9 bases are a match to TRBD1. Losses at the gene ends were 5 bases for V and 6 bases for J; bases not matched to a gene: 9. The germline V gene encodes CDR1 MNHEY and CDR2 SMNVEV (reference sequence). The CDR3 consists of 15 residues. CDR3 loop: CASSVYRGLGDTQYF. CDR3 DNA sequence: TGTGCCAGCAGTGTCTACAGGGGGCTGGGGGATACGCAGTATTTT.

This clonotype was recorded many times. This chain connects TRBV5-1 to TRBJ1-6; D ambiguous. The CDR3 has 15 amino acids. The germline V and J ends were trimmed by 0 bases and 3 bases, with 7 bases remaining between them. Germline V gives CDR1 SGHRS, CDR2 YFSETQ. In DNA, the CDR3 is TGCGCCAGCAGCTTGGAAGGGCTCTATAATTCACCCCTCCACTTT. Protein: CASSLEGLYNSPLHF.

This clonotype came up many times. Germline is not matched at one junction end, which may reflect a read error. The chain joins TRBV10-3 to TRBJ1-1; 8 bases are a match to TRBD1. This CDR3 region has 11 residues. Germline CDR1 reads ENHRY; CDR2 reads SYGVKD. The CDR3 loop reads CAISEGQGVLF. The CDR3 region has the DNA TGTGCCATCAGTGAGGGACAGGGTGTGCTCTTT.

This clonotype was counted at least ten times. The CDR3 nucleotides are TGTGCCAGCAGCCCTAATCGCAGACTAGCGGGAGGTCCAAGCGAGCAGTTCTTC. Protein sequence: CASSPNRRLAGGPSEQFF. The rearrangement uses TRBV13 and TRBJ2-1, with TRBD2 matching 13 bases. V gave up 5 bases and J gave up 10 bases; unmatched junction bases: 17. Germline loops: CDR1 PRHDT, CDR2 FYEKMQ (reference sequence). The CDR3 extends over 18 amino acids.

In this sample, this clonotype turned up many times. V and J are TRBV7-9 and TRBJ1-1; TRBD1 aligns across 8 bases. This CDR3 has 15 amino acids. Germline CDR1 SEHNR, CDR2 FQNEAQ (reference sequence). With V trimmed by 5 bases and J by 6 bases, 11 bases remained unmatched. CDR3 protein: CASSAATGANAEAFF. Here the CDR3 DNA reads TGTGCCAGCAGCGCCGCGACAGGGGCTAATGCTGAAGCTTTCTTT.

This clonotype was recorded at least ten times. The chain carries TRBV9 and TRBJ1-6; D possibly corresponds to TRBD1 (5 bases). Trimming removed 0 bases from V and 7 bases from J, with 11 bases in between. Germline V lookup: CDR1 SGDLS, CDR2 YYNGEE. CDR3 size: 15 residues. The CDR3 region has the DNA TGTGCCAGCAGCGTAGCCCAGGGAAGCAATTCACCCCTCCACTTT. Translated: CASSVAQGSNSPLHF.

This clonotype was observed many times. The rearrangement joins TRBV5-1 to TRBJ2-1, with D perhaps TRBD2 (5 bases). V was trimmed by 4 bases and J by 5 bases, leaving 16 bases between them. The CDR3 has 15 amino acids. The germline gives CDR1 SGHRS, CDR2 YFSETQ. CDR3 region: CASSLLSGLNNEQFF. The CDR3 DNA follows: TGCGCCAGCAGCCTCCTTTCGGGATTGAACAATGAGCAGTTCTTC.

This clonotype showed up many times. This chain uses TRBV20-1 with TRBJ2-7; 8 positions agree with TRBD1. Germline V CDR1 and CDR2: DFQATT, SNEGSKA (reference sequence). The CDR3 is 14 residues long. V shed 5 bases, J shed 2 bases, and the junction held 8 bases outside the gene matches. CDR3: CSALWTGSPYEQYF. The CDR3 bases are TGCAGTGCTCTTTGGACAGGGAGCCCCTACGAGCAGTACTTC.

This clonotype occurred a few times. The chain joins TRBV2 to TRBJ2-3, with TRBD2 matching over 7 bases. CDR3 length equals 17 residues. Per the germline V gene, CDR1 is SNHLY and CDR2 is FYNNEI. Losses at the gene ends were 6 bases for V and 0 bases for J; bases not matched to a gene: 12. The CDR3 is CASSLREAGPSTDTQYF. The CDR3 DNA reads TGTGCCAGCAGCCTCCGAGAAGCGGGGCCTAGCACAGATACGCAGTATTTT.

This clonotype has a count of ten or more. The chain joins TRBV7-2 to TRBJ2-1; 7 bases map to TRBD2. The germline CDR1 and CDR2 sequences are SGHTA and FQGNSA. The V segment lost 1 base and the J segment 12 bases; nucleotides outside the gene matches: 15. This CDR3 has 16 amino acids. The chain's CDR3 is CASSLVASGQGNRQFF. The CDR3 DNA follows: TGTGCCAGCAGCTTAGTCGCTAGCGGACAAGGTAATCGGCAGTTCTTC.

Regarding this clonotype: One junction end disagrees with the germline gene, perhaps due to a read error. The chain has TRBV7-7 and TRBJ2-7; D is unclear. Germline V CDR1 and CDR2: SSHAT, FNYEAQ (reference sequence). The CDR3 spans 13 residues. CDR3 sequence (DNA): TGTGCTAGCAGCTTAGCCCCAGGAAACGAGCAGTACTTC. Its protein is CASSLAPGNEQYF.

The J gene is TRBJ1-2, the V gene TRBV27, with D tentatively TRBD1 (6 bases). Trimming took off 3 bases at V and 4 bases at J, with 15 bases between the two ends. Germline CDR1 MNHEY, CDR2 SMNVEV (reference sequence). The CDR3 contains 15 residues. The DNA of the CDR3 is TGTGCCAGCAGTTTTTCAGGGGTCGGGAGCTATGGCTACACCTTC. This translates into CASSFSGVGSYGYTF.

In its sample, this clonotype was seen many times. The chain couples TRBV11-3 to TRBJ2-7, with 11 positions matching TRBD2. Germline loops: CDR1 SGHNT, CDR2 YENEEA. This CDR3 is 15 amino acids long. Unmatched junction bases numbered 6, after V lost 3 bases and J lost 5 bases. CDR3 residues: CASSFVAGGPHEQYF. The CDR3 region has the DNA TGTGCCAGCAGCTTTGTAGCGGGAGGGCCCCACGAGCAGTACTTC.

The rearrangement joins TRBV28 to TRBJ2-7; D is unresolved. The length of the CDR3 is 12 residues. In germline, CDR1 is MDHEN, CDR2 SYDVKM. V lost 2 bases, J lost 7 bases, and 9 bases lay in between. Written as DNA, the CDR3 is TGTGCCAGCAGTTTACCTCTAAAGGAGCAGTACTTC. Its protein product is CASSLPLKEQYF.

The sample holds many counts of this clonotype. The CDR3 reads CASSVRDRGYEQYF. The CDR3 DNA is TGTGCCAGCAGCGTCCGGGACAGGGGCTACGAGCAGTACTTC. This chain links TRBV11-3 with TRBJ2-7; 10 nucleotides agree with TRBD1. The CDR3 totals 14 residues. CDR1 and CDR2 from the germline V gene are SGHNT and YENEEA. The ends lost 5 bases at V and 3 bases at J; junction bases unmatched: 4.

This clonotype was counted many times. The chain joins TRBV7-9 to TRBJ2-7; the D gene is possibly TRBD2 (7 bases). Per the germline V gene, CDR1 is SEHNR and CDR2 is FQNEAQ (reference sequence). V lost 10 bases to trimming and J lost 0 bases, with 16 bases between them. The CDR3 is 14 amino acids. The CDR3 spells CATGGQYSSYEQYF. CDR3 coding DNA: TGTGCCACCGGGGGGCAGTACTCCTCCTACGAGCAGTACTTC. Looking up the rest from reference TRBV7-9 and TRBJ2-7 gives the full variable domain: DTGVSQNPRHKITKRGQNVTFRCDPISEHNRLYWYRQTLGQGPEFLTYFQNEAQLEKSRLLSDRFSAERPKGSFSTLEIQRTEQGDSAMYLCATGGQYSSYEQYFGPGTRLTVT.

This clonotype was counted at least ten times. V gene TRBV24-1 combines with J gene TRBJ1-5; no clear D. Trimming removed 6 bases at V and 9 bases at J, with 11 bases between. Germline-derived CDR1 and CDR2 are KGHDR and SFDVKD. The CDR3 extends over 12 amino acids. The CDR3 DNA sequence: TGTGCCACCAGTCTTCGTGGCGGGCCCCAGCATTTT. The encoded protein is CATSLRGGPQHF.

The CDR3: CASTPPLDTGELFF. The CDR3 coding sequence is TGTGCCAGCACCCCCCCACTGGACACCGGGGAGCTGTTTTTT. This chain joins TRBV9 and TRBJ2-2; unclear D gene. Trimming took off 6 bases at V and 3 bases at J, with 12 bases between the two ends. This CDR3 region has 14 residues. Germline-derived CDR1 and CDR2 are SGDLS and YYNGEE.